Sequencing of this T cell receptor (beta chain) was carried out in a study of T cells in Graves' hyperthyroidism and ophthalmopathy. RNA transcripts gave rise to amplified TCR beta CDR3 regions. Using the HTBI primer set, a first-round RT-PCR was run on the TCR CDR3. TCRdb ran MiXCR on the multiplex PCR reads and lists one entry per CDR3 protein. The profile shows 94,000 or so distinct CDR3 sequences, 51% of them singletons. This CDR3 has 20 amino acids. Germline trimming cut 3 bases from V and 5 bases from J; bases unmatched to any gene: 16. Germline V CDR1 and CDR2: LNHNV, YYDKDF (reference sequence).

The sample consisted of blood. The chain has TRBV15 and TRBJ2-3, with 14 bases lining up with TRBD2. The source of this sequence is a middle-aged woman with Graves' hyperthyroidism. CDR3 loop: CATSSGTSGRWYYARDTQYF. CDR3 nucleotide sequence: TGTGCCACCAGCAGTGGGACTAGCGGGAGATGGTATTACGCCAGAGATACGCAGTATTTT.